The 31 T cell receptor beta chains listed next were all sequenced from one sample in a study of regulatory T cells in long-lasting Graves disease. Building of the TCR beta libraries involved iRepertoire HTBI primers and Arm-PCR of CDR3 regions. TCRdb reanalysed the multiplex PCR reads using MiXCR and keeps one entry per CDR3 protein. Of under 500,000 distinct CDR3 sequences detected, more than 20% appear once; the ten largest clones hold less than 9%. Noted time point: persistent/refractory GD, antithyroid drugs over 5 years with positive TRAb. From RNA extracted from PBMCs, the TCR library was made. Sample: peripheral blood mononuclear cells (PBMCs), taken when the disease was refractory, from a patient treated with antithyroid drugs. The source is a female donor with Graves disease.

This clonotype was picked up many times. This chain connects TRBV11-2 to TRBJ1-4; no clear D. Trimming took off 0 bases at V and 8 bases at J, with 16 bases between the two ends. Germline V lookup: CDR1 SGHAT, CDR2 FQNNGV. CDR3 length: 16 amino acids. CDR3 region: CASSLDRDGPTEKLFF. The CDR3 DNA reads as TGTGCCAGCAGCTTAGATCGCGATGGCCCCACAGAAAAACTGTTTTTT.

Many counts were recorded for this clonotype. This chain's CDR3 is CASSQGRDRGSYGYTF. Here the CDR3 DNA reads TGTGCCAGCAGCCAAGGAAGGGACAGGGGCTCCTATGGCTACACCTTC. This chain uses TRBV3-1 with TRBJ1-2; 10 bases fit TRBD1. Unmatched junction bases numbered 6, after V lost 1 base and J lost 4 bases. This CDR3 has 16 residues. From germline, CDR1 is LGHDT and CDR2 YNNKEL (reference sequence).

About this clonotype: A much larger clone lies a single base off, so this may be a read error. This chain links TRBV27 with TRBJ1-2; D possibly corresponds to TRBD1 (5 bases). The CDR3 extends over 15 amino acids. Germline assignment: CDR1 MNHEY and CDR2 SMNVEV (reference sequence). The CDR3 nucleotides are TGTGCCGGCAGTTTAAAAGGGGCCGCCCTCTATGGCTACACCTTC. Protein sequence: CAGSLKGAALYGYTF.

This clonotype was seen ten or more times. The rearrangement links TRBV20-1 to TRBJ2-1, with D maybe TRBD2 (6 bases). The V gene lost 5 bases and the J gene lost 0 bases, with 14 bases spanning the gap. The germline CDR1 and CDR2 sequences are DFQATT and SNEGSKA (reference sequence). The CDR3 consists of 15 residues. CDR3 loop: CSARPLALSYNEQFF. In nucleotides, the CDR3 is TGCAGTGCTCGGCCTCTAGCGCTCTCCTACAATGAGCAGTTCTTC.

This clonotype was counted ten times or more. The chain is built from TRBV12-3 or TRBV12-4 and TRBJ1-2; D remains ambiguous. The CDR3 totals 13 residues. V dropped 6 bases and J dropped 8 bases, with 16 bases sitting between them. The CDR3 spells CASSPTGLPGYTF. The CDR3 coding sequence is TGTGCCAGCAGCCCCACCGGGCTACCCGGCTACACCTTC.

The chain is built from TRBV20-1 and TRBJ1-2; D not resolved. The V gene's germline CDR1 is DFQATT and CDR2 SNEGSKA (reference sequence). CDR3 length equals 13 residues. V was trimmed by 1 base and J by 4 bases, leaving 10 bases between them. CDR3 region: CSARVTGPYGYTF. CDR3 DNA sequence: TGCAGTGCTAGAGTTACCGGGCCCTATGGCTACACCTTC.

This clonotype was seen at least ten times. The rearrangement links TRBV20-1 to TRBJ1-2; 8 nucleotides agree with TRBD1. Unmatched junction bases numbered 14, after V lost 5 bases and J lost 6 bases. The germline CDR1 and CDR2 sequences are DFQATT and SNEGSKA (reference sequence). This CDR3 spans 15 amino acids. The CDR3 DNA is TGCAGTGCTCCAGGCCCGGACAGGGAGGGGGATGGCTACACCTTC. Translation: CSAPGPDREGDGYTF.

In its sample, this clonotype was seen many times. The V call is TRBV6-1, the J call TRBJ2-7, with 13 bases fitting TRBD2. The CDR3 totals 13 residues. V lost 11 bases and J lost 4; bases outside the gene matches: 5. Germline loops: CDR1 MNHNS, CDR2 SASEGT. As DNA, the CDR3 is TGTGCCCTCCGGACTAGCGGGAGTTACGAGCAGTACTTC. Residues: CALRTSGSYEQYF.

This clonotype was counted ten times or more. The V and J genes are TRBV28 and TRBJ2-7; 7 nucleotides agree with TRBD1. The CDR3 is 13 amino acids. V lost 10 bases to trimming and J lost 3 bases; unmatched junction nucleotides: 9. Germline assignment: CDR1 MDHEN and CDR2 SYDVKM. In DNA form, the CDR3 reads TGTGCCACCCACTACAGGGGACGCTACGAGCAGTACTTC. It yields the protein CATHYRGRYEQYF.

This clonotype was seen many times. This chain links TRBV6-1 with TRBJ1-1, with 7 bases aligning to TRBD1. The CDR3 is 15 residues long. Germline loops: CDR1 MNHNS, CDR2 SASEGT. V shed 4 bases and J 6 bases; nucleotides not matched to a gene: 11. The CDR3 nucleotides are TGTGCCAGCAGTGGTACAAGGGGGCGGGCATCTGAAGCTTTCTTT. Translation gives CASSGTRGRASEAFF.

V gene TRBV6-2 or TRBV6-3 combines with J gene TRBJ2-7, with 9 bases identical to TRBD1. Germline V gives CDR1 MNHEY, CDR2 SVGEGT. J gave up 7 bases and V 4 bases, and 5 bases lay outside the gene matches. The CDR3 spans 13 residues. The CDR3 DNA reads TGTGCCAGCAGTTCACGCGGACAGGGGGAGCAGTACTTC. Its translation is CASSSRGQGEQYF.

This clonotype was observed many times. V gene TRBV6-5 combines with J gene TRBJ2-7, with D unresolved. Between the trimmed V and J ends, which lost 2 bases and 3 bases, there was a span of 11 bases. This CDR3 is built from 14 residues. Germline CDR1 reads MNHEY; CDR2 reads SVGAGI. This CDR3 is CASSYGPQVYEQYF. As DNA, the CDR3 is TGTGCCAGCAGTTACGGGCCCCAGGTCTACGAGCAGTACTTC.

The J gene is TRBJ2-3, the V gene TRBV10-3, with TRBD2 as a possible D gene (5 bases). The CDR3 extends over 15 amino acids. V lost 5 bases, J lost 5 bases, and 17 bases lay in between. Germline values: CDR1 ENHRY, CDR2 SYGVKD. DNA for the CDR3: TGTGCCATCAGTTCCTCTCTCTCGCGGGTAGATACGCAGTATTTT. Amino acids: CAISSSLSRVDTQYF.

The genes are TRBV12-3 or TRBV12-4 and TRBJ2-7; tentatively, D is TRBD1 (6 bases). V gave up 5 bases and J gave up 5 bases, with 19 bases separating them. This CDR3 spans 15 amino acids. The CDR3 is CASSQGSPESHEQYF. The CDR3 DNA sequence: TGTGCCAGCAGTCAGGGGAGCCCCGAGAGCCACGAGCAGTACTTC.

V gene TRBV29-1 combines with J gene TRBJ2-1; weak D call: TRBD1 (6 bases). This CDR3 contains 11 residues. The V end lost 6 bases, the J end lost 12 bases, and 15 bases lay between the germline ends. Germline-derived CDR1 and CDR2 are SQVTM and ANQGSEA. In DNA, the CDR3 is TGCAGCGTACCGGGCGACAGGTGGCAGTTCTTC. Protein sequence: CSVPGDRWQFF.

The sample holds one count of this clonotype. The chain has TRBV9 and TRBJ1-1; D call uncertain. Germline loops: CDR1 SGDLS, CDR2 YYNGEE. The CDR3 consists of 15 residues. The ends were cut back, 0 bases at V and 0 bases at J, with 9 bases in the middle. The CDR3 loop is CASSVGGSMNTEAFF. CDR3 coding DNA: TGTGCCAGCAGCGTAGGCGGGAGTATGAACACTGAAGCTTTCTTT.

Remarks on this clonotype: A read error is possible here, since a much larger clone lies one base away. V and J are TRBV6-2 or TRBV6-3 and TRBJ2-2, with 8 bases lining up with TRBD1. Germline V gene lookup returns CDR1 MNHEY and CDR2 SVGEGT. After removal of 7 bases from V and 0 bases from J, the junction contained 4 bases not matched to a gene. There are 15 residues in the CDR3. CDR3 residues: CASMWGQANTGELFF. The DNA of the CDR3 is TGTGCCAGCATGTGGGGACAGGCGAACACCGGGGAGCTGTTTTTT.

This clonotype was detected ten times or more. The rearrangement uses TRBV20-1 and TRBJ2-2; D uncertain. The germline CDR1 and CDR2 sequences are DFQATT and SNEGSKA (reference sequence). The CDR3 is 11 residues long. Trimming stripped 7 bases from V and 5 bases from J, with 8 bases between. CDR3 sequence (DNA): TGCAGTGTTGACAAGACCGGGGAGCTGTTTTTT. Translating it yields CSVDKTGELFF.

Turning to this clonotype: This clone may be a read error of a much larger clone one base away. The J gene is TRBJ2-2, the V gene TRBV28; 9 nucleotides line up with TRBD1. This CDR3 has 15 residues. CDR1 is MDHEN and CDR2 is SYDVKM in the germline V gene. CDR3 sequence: CASRTGGVGTGGLFF. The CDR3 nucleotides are TGTGCCAGCAGGACAGGGGGAGTAGGCACCGGGGGGCTGTTTTTT.

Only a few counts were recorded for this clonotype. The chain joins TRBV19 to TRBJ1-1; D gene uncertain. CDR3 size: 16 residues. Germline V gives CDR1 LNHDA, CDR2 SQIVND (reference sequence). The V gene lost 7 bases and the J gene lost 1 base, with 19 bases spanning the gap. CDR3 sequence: CASIGYRSRRNTEAFF. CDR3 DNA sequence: TGTGCCAGTATCGGCTACAGAAGTCGGAGGAACACTGAAGCTTTCTTT.

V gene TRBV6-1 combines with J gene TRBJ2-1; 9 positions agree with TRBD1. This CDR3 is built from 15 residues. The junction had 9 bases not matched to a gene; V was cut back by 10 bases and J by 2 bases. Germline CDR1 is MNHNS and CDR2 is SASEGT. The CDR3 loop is CAIAGTGITYNEQFF. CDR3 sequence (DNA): TGTGCCATCGCCGGGACAGGGATTACCTACAATGAGCAGTTCTTC.

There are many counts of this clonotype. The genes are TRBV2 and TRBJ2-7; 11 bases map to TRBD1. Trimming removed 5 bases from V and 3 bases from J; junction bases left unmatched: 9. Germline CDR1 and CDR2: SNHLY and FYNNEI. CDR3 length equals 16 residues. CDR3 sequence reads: CASSYYRDRGGYEQYF. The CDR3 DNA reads TGTGCCAGCAGTTACTACCGGGACAGGGGGGGCTACGAGCAGTACTTC.

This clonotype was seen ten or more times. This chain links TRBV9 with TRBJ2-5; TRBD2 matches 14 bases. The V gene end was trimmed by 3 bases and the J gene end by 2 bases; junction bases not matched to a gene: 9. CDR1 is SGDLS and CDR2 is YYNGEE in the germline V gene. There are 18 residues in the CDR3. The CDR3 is CASSAGLAGEARQETQYF. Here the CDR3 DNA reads TGTGCCAGCAGCGCGGGACTAGCGGGAGAGGCACGGCAAGAGACCCAGTACTTC.

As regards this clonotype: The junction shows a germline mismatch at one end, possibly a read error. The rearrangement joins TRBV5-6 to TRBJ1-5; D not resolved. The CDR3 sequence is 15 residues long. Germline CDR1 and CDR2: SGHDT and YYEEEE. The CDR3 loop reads CASIRNRDSNQPQHF. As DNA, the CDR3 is TGCGCCAGCATCCGAAATCGGGATAGCAATCAGCCCCAGCATTTT.

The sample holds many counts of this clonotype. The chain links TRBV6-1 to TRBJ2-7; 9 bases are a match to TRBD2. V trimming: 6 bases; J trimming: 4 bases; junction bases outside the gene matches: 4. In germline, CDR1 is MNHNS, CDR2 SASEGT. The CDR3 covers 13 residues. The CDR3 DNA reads TGTGCCAGCAGAAAGACTAGCGGTTACGAGCAGTACTTC. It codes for CASRKTSGYEQYF.

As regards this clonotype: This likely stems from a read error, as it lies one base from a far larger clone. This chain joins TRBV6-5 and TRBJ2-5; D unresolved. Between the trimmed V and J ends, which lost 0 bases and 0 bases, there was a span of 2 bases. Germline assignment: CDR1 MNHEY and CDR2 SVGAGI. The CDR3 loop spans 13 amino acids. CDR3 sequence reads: CASSYSDQETQYF. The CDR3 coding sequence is TGTGCCAGCAGTTACTCGGACCAAGAGACCCAGTACTTC.

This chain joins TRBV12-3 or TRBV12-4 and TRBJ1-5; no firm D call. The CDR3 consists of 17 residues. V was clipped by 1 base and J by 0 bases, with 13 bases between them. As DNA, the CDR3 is TGTGCCAGCAGTTTAGAGGCCGGGGTCTATAGCAATCAGCCCCAGCATTTT. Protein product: CASSLEAGVYSNQPQHF.

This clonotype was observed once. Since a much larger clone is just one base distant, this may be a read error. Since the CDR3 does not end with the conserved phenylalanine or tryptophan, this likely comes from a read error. For the CDR3, the DNA is TGTGCCAGCACCCCCCCTGGGGGCTACGAGCAGTACTCC. Translation: CASTPPGGYEQYS. The V call is TRBV12-3 or TRBV12-4, the J call TRBJ2-7, with D tentatively TRBD1 or TRBD2 (5 bases each). This CDR3 has 13 amino acids. The ends were cut back, 7 bases at V and 3 bases at J, with 13 bases in the middle.

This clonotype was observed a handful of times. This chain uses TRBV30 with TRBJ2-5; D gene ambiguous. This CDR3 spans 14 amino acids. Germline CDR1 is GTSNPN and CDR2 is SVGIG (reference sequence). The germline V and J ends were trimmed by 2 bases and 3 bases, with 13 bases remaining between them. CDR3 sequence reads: CAWSNLTEEETQYF. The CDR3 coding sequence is TGTGCCTGGAGTAATCTAACGGAAGAAGAGACCCAGTACTTC.

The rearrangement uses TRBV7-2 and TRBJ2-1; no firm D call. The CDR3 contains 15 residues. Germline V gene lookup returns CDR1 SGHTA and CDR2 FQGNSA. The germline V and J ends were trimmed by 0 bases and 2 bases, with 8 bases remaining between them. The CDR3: CASSLAGSPYNEQFF. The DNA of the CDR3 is TGTGCCAGCAGCTTAGCCGGATCACCCTACAATGAGCAGTTCTTC.

CDR3: CASGWDPGTNSIGTEAFF. CDR3 DNA sequence: TGTGCTAGTGGTTGGGATCCCGGGACAAATAGTATAGGGACTGAAGCTTTCTTT. The chain joins TRBV12-5 to TRBJ1-1; D perhaps matches TRBD1 (6 bases). Germline V gene sequence: CDR1 LGHNT, CDR2 FRNRAP. V dropped 4 bases and J dropped 5 bases, with 26 bases sitting between them. The CDR3 is 18 residues long.